These 30 T cell receptor beta chains were sequenced from one sample in a study of OX40 agonist ivuxolimab in advanced cancers. Clones were read by immunoSEQ multiplex PCR, and TCRdb kept only the in-frame ones, dropping some. The table has just under 75,000 clones, 90% to 95% seen once; the top ten hold 0.44%. The source material was CD4+ or CD8+ T cells sorted from blood, sampled in a trial of the OX40 agonist ivuxolimab. These receptors came from an adult with an advanced solid tumor such as melanoma, head and neck, liver or kidney cancer.

V is TRBV7-2 and J is TRBJ2-1; 13 nucleotides align to TRBD2. The V segment lost 5 bases and the J segment 8 bases; nucleotides outside the gene matches: 3. The CDR3 has 14 residues. Germline lookup yields CDR1 SGHTA and CDR2 FQGNSA. The DNA of the CDR3 is TGTGCCAGCAGCATCGGACTAGCGGGAGATGAGCAGTTCTTC. The encoded protein is CASSIGLAGDEQFF.

The chain carries TRBV5-4 and TRBJ2-1; 12 nucleotides line up with TRBD1. Per the germline V gene, CDR1 is SGHNT and CDR2 is YYREEE (reference sequence). This CDR3 contains 19 residues. J was trimmed by 5 bases and V by 6 bases; bases with no gene match: 18. CDR3 residues: CASTAPGQGAVRGDNEQFF. The CDR3 DNA reads TGTGCCAGCACCGCCCCGGGACAGGGGGCGGTAAGAGGGGACAATGAGCAGTTCTTC.

This chain joins TRBV7-2 and TRBJ2-5; D is perhaps TRBD1 (6 bases). Deletions cut 5 bases from V and 4 bases from J, with 11 bases between. Germline CDR1 SGHTA, CDR2 FQGNSA. The CDR3 has 13 amino acids. The CDR3 bases are TGTGCCAGCAGCCGATTCAGGGGAGAGACCCAGTACTTC. Encoded protein: CASSRFRGETQYF.

J is TRBJ2-3 and V is TRBV19, with D possibly matching TRBD1 (6 bases). V lost 5 bases and J lost 2, with 17 bases in between. CDR1 LNHDA and CDR2 SQIVND come from the germline V gene (reference sequence). The CDR3 runs 16 residues. CDR3 protein: CASSHLPGHFTDTQYF. The CDR3, as DNA: TGTGCCAGTAGTCACCTACCGGGACACTTCACAGATACGCAGTATTTT.

The J gene is TRBJ1-4, the V gene TRBV29-1, with D perhaps matching TRBD1 (5 bases). Germline V gene sequence: CDR1 SQVTM, CDR2 ANQGSEA. V was pared by 2 bases and J by 1 base, with 20 bases between. This CDR3 region has 18 residues. The CDR3 DNA reads TGCAGCGTTGAATCCCCAGGGCAACAGGCTGAAACTAATGAAAAACTGTTTTTT. The encoded protein is CSVESPGQQAETNEKLFF.

This chain uses TRBV27 with TRBJ2-2; TRBD2 aligns across 9 bases. CDR3 size: 16 residues. Unmatched junction bases numbered 8, after V lost 3 bases and J lost 6 bases. Germline CDR1 is MNHEY and CDR2 is SMNVEV (reference sequence). CDR3 loop: CASSLAGTSHSGELFF. CDR3 coding DNA: TGTGCCAGCAGTTTGGCCGGGACTAGCCACTCCGGGGAGCTGTTTTTT.

The chain recombines TRBV2 with TRBJ1-1, with D tentatively TRBD1 (6 bases). Trimming pared 4 bases from V and 0 bases from J, leaving 6 bases between. Germline V lookup: CDR1 SNHLY, CDR2 FYNNEI. CDR3 length: 13 residues. CDR3 DNA sequence: TGTGCCAGCAGTGGACAGGTGAACACTGAAGCTTTCTTT. It is translated as CASSGQVNTEAFF.

This clone was seen once. The gene calls are TRBV6-1 and TRBJ1-2, with D unclear. V lost 3 bases to trimming and J lost 1 base, with 9 bases between them. Germline values: CDR1 MNHNS, CDR2 SASEGT. The CDR3 is made up of 14 amino acids. This CDR3 reads CASSEVWNNYGYTF. CDR3 in DNA: TGTGCCAGCAGTGAGGTCTGGAATAACTATGGCTACACCTTC.

V is TRBV10-2 and J is TRBJ2-3; 11 bases agree with TRBD2. The CDR3 has 15 amino acids. The trim removed 6 bases at V and 5 bases at J, leaving 7 bases unmatched. Looked up from germline, CDR1 is WSHSY and CDR2 is SAAADI. Here the CDR3 reads CASSDSGRAVDTQYF. Written as DNA, the CDR3 is TGCGCCAGCAGCGATAGCGGGAGGGCCGTAGATACGCAGTATTTT.

The chain uses TRBV11-2 and TRBJ2-7; D may be TRBD1 (5 bases). Germline loops: CDR1 SGHAT, CDR2 FQNNGV. CDR3 length: 12 amino acids. Between the trimmed V and J ends, which lost 3 bases and 4 bases, there was a span of 7 bases. CDR3 sequence (DNA): TGTGCCAGCAGCTTGGACATTTACGAGCAGTACTTC. Amino acid sequence: CASSLDIYEQYF.

The chain recombines TRBV19 with TRBJ2-2; 7 bases are a match to TRBD1. The trim removed 6 bases at V and 3 bases at J, leaving 4 bases unmatched. Looked up from germline, CDR1 is LNHDA and CDR2 is SQIVND (reference sequence). The CDR3 consists of 14 residues. In nucleotides, the CDR3 is TGTGCCAGTAGGACAGGGTTTGACACCGGGGAGCTGTTTTTT. Encoded protein: CASRTGFDTGELFF.

The CDR3 DNA is TGTGCCAGCTCACCATCTAGCGGGAGTAAGGTCGGGGAGCTGTTTTTT. Translation gives CASSPSSGSKVGELFF. The V gene is TRBV18, the J gene TRBJ2-2, with 10 bases lining up with TRBD2. Germline V CDR1 and CDR2: KGHSH, LQKENI. After removal of 2 bases from V and 7 bases from J, the junction contained 7 bases not matched to a gene. The CDR3 covers 16 residues.

This clone was seen only once. The chain is built from TRBV18 and TRBJ2-5; D is ambiguous. The CDR3 is 14 amino acids. Germline assignment: CDR1 KGHSH and CDR2 LQKENI. With 0 bases removed from V and 0 bases from J, the gap between germline ends came to 5 bases. The CDR3, as DNA: TGTGCCAGCTCACCACCTTATTACCAAGAGACCCAGTACTTC. This translates into CASSPPYYQETQYF.

The chain has TRBV6-6 and TRBJ2-3, with 8 bases that match TRBD2. The CDR3 is 14 amino acids. The V gene end was trimmed by 6 bases and the J gene end by 2 bases; junction bases not matched to a gene: 4. Germline V gives CDR1 MNHNY, CDR2 SVGAGI (reference sequence). CDR3 in DNA: TGTGCCAGCAGAACTAGCGGAACCACAGATACGCAGTATTTT. Protein product: CASRTSGTTDTQYF.

The chain employs TRBV19 and TRBJ1-1, with D perhaps matching TRBD1 (5 bases). V shed 6 bases and J shed 1 base, with 12 bases lying between them. The V gene's germline CDR1 is LNHDA and CDR2 SQIVND (reference sequence). The CDR3 is made up of 14 amino acids. CDR3 nucleotide sequence: TGTGCCAGTAGAACAGGCGATTCGAACACTGAAGCTTTCTTT. This gives the protein CASRTGDSNTEAFF.

The CDR3 is CASSLMTGTGTGELFF. For the CDR3, the DNA is TGCGCCAGCAGCCTAATGACCGGGACAGGGACCGGGGAGCTGTTTTTT. The chain carries TRBV5-1 and TRBJ2-2; 9 nucleotides match TRBD1. The CDR3 runs 16 residues. V was clipped by 4 bases and J by 5 bases; unmatched bases: 9. Germline V gives CDR1 SGHRS, CDR2 YFSETQ.

The V and J genes are TRBV5-1 and TRBJ2-4; 15 positions match TRBD2. Germline loops: CDR1 SGHRS, CDR2 YFSETQ. J lost 7 bases, V lost 4 bases, and 6 bases had no gene match. The CDR3 extends over 16 amino acids. The CDR3 loop reads CASSPPGLAGGNIQYF. CDR3 DNA: TGCGCCAGCAGCCCTCCGGGACTAGCGGGAGGCAACATTCAGTACTTC.

V usage is TRBV19 and J usage is TRBJ2-2; 10 nucleotides match TRBD2. Germline V gene data show CDR1 as LNHDA and CDR2 as SQIVND (reference sequence). With 7 bases clipped from V and 1 base from J, the junction kept 0 bases outside the gene matches. The CDR3 totals 14 residues. Here the CDR3 reads CASTSGRNTGELFF. DNA for the CDR3: TGTGCCAGTACTAGCGGGAGGAACACCGGGGAGCTGTTTTTT.

This clone turned up a few times. This chain uses TRBV7-9 with TRBJ2-1, with a weak D call TRBD1 (6 bases). V was trimmed by 5 bases and J by 10 bases, leaving 12 bases between them. CDR1 SEHNR and CDR2 FQNEAQ come from the germline V gene (reference sequence). CDR3 length equals 12 residues. The CDR3 DNA reads TGTGCCAGCAGCGCGACAGGAGTCGAGCAGTTCTTC. Its translation is CASSATGVEQFF. Using reference TRBV7-9 and TRBJ2-1 for the parts outside the CDR3, the full variable domain is DTGVSQNPRHKITKRGQNVTFRCDPISEHNRLYWYRQTLGQGPEFLTYFQNEAQLEKSRLLSDRFSAERPKGSFSTLEIQRTEQGDSAMYLCASSATGVEQFFGPGTRLTVL.

This rearrangement joins TRBV5-8 to TRBJ2-3, with TRBD2 as a possible D gene (6 bases). Germline CDR1 reads SGHTS; CDR2 reads YDEGEE. The V end was cut by 7 bases, the J end by 7 bases, with 22 bases between. This CDR3 spans 15 amino acids. The CDR3 DNA follows: TGTGCCAGCTTCGTTCTGGGCTTGGGGAGGTATACGCAGTATTTT. Translating it yields CASFVLGLGRYTQYF.

V usage is TRBV11-2 and J usage is TRBJ1-5; no definite D call. V was clipped by 3 bases and J by 1 base, with 4 bases between them. Germline CDR1 SGHAT, CDR2 FQNNGV. The CDR3 covers 13 residues. The CDR3 region has the DNA TGTGCCAGCAGCTTTTCGAGCAATCAGCCCCAGCATTTT. It translates to CASSFSSNQPQHF.

The chain has TRBV6-1 and TRBJ2-1; D is uncertain. Germline assignment: CDR1 MNHNS and CDR2 SASEGT. This CDR3 contains 13 residues. V lost 3 bases and J 10 bases, leaving 13 bases between the germline ends. This CDR3 is CASSDSRISEQFF. Here the CDR3 DNA reads TGTGCCAGCAGTGATTCTAGAATCAGCGAGCAGTTCTTC.

CDR3 nucleotide sequence: TGTGCCAGTAGTCTCCCCTCTGGTAGAGGTGCCTCCTACAATGAGCAGTTCTTC. Its protein product is CASSLPSGRGASYNEQFF. The chain has TRBV19 and TRBJ2-1; D remains unclear. The CDR3 loop spans 18 amino acids. From germline, CDR1 is LNHDA and CDR2 SQIVND (reference sequence). With 5 bases removed from V and 0 bases from J, the gap between germline ends came to 20 bases.

The chain couples TRBV10-3 to TRBJ2-5; perhaps TRBD2 as D (6 bases). The CDR3 spans 16 residues. Trimming stripped 10 bases from V and 2 bases from J, with 23 bases between. CDR1 and CDR2 (germline): ENHRY, SYGVKD. The CDR3 nucleotides are TGTGCCACCACGGGGTCCATTTCCGGGACTCAAGAGACCCAGTACTTC. Its protein is CATTGSISGTQETQYF.

Only a few counts were recorded for this clone. This chain joins TRBV5-1 and TRBJ2-7, with a possible D match to TRBD2 (5 bases). Germline values: CDR1 SGHRS, CDR2 YFSETQ. V was shortened by 0 bases and J by 1 base, with 20 bases between the two germline ends. The CDR3 spans 18 residues. The CDR3 region has the DNA TGCGCCAGCAGCTTGGTACCTCCGGGAAGCCCCAAGTCCTACGAGCAGTACTTC. Translation: CASSLVPPGSPKSYEQYF. Variable domain in full (rest from reference TRBV5-1 and TRBJ2-7): KAGVTQTPRYLIKTRGQQVTLSCSPISGHRSVSWYQQTPGQGLQFLFEYFSETQRNKGNFPGRFSGRQFSNSRSEMNVSTLELGDSALYLCASSLVPPGSPKSYEQYFGPGTRLTVT.

This chain uses TRBV19 with TRBJ2-1; D gene ambiguous. The V end lost 8 bases, the J end lost 0 bases, and 14 bases lay between the germline ends. The CDR3 is made up of 15 amino acids. Germline V gene sequence: CDR1 LNHDA, CDR2 SQIVND (reference sequence). This CDR3 is CASSKTQNSYNEQFF. CDR3 sequence (DNA): TGTGCCAGTTCTAAAACTCAAAACTCCTACAATGAGCAGTTCTTC.

V is TRBV30 and J is TRBJ1-2, with D perhaps matching TRBD1 (5 bases). The CDR3 totals 13 residues. Germline values: CDR1 GTSNPN, CDR2 SVGIG (reference sequence). V lost 4 bases, J lost 5 bases, and 14 bases lay in between. CDR3 protein: CAWMGHLGYGYTF. For the CDR3, the DNA is TGTGCCTGGATGGGGCACTTGGGGTATGGCTACACCTTC.

The gene calls are TRBV28 and TRBJ2-7; the D gene is possibly TRBD1 (6 bases). Germline values: CDR1 MDHEN, CDR2 SYDVKM. The V and J ends lost 7 bases and 4 bases respectively, with 17 bases between them. The CDR3 is 14 residues long. CDR3 sequence reads: CASIPSDRMYEQYF. The CDR3 DNA reads as TGTGCCAGCATCCCCTCCGACAGGATGTACGAGCAGTACTTC.

The rearrangement joins TRBV27 to TRBJ1-1; D not resolved. Germline lookup yields CDR1 MNHEY and CDR2 SMNVEV (reference sequence). There are 10 residues in the CDR3. Trimming stripped 7 bases from V and 3 bases from J, with 3 bases between. This CDR3 is CASTHTEAFF. The CDR3, as DNA: TGTGCCAGCACCCACACTGAAGCTTTCTTT.

The chain couples TRBV4-1 to TRBJ2-5, with D perhaps given as TRBD1 or TRBD2 (5 bases each). Germline V gene sequence: CDR1 MGHRA, CDR2 YSYEKL. Trimming took 0 bases from V and 4 from J, leaving 21 bases between them. This CDR3 is built from 18 residues. CDR3 amino acids: CASSQEPGRGRSGETQYF. CDR3 nucleotides: TGCGCCAGCAGCCAAGAACCGGGCCGGGGCAGGAGTGGAGAGACCCAGTACTTC.